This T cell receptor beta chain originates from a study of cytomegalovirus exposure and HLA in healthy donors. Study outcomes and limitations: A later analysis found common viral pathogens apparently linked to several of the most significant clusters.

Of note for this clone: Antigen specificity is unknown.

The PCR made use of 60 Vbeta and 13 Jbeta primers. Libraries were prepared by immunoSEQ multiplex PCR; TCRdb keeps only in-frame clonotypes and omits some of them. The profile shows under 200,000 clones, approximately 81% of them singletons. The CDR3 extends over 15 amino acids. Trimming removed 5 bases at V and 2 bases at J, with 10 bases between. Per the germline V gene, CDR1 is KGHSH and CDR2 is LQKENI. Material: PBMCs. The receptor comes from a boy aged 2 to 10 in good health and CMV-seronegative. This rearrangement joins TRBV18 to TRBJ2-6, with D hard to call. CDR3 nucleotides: TGTGCCAGCTCAACGACTTCAGCTGGGGCCAACGTCCTGACTTTC. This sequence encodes CASSTTSAGANVLTF.